The 27 T cell receptor beta chains reported below all come from one sample, sequenced in a study of beta chain features in type 1 diabetes. Study-wide points: Researchers report that Type 1 diabetes patients had moderately but significantly shorter TCRB CDR3s across all four CD4+ subsets.

Their antigen targets remain unknown. Every bit of the isolated RNA underwent reverse transcription, so sequencing read expressed TCRB transcripts. Method: immunoSEQ multiplex PCR; TCRdb's copy keeps in-frame clones and lacks some. The table shows over 200,000 clones, with under 13% occurring only once. The sequenced material came from naive CD4+ T cells from blood. These receptors all stem from a man aged 30 to 45 with type 1 diabetes.

This clone was counted only a few times. The CDR3 region has the DNA TGTGCCACCAGCAGAGATCTACGGAGTGATCTCGGGGAGCTGTTTTTT. It translates to CATSRDLRSDLGELFF. The chain has TRBV15 and TRBJ2-2; D remains unclear. CDR3 length equals 16 residues. Per germline, CDR1 LNHNV and CDR2 YYDKDF (reference sequence). V lost 0 bases to trimming and J lost 7 bases, with 15 bases between them. Complete variable domain (other parts from reference TRBV15 and TRBJ2-2): DAMVIQNPRYQVTQFGKPVTLSCSQTLNHNVMYWYQQKSSQAPKLLFHYYDKDFNNEADTPDNFQSRRPNTSFCFLDIRSPGLGDTAMYLCATSRDLRSDLGELFFGEGSRLTVL.

The rearrangement links TRBV10-3 to TRBJ2-5; 7 nucleotides match TRBD2. Germline CDR1 and CDR2: ENHRY and SYGVKD. The CDR3 is 14 residues long. Germline trimming cut 11 bases from V and 5 bases from J; bases unmatched to any gene: 14. The CDR3 DNA reads TGTGCCGCAAGGTCTAGCGGACTACGGGAGACCCAGTACTTC. It encodes CAARSSGLRETQYF.

The genes are TRBV5-1 and TRBJ2-6; 9 positions match TRBD1. CDR3 length equals 15 residues. The V segment lost 3 bases and the J segment 2 bases; nucleotides outside the gene matches: 0. Germline-derived CDR1 and CDR2 are SGHRS and YFSETQ. CDR3 region: CASSWDRAGANVLTF. The CDR3, as DNA: TGCGCCAGCAGCTGGGACAGGGCTGGGGCCAACGTCCTGACTTTC.

CDR3 sequence (DNA): TGTGCCAGCAGTGTCGGAATTGGTGTAGGGGGAAACTATGGCTACACCTTC. Its translation is CASSVGIGVGGNYGYTF. This sequence joins TRBV6-1 and TRBJ1-2; D perhaps matches TRBD1 (6 bases). CDR3 size: 17 residues. Germline CDR1 and CDR2: MNHNS and SASEGT. The V and J ends lost 4 bases and 2 bases respectively, with 20 bases between them.

This clone was seen more than once but under ten times. The CDR3 DNA sequence: TGTGCCAGCTCGCGTGCCGAGATTCGGGAGGAGCAGTACTTC. This gives the protein CASSRAEIREEQYF. J is TRBJ2-7 and V is TRBV18; D is possibly TRBD2 (6 bases). V gave up 6 bases and J gave up 7 bases, with 19 bases separating them. This CDR3 is built from 14 residues. Per the germline V gene, CDR1 is KGHSH and CDR2 is LQKENI.

There are a few counts of this clone. V is TRBV28 and J is TRBJ2-5; 8 nucleotides agree with TRBD2. CDR1 is MDHEN and CDR2 is SYDVKM in the germline V gene. This CDR3 has 11 residues. Losses at the gene ends were 11 bases for V and 5 bases for J; bases not matched to a gene: 4. The CDR3 sequence: CAVAGRETQYF. In nucleotides, the CDR3 is TGTGCCGTAGCGGGGCGGGAGACCCAGTACTTC. The full variable domain, its missing parts supplied by reference TRBV28 and TRBJ2-5, is DVKVTQSSRYLVKRTGEKVFLECVQDMDHENMFWYRQDPGLGLRLIYFSYDVKMKEKGDIPEGYSVSREKKERFSLILESASTNQTSMYLCAVAGRETQYFGPGTRLLVL.

This clone showed up just a few times. The CDR3 region is CASSLGQYSNQPQHF. The CDR3 nucleotides are TGTGCCAGCAGTCTAGGACAGTATAGCAATCAGCCCCAGCATTTT. This chain connects TRBV28 to TRBJ1-5; maybe TRBD1 (6 bases). This CDR3 has 15 amino acids. Between the trimmed V and J ends, which lost 5 bases and 0 bases, there was a span of 11 bases. Per germline, CDR1 MDHEN and CDR2 SYDVKM.

Only a few counts were recorded for this clone. The chain joins TRBV2 to TRBJ1-5; 7 bases line up with TRBD1. The length of the CDR3 is 14 residues. The germline V gene encodes CDR1 SNHLY and CDR2 FYNNEI. V shed 6 bases and J 5 bases; nucleotides not matched to a gene: 7. Here the CDR3 DNA reads TGTGCCAGCAGACGCGGGACAGATTATCAGCCCCAGCATTTT. This codes for CASRRGTDYQPQHF.

The chain links TRBV20-1 to TRBJ1-1, with D hard to call. Germline V CDR1 and CDR2: DFQATT, SNEGSKA (reference sequence). V shed 6 bases and J shed 3 bases, with 8 bases lying between them. There are 11 residues in the CDR3. The CDR3 reads CSARGYTEAFF. The CDR3 nucleotides read TGCAGTGCCCGAGGGTACACTGAAGCTTTCTTT.

This clone has only a few counts. The CDR3 loop is CASVGAYENGYTF. The CDR3 DNA is TGTGCCAGCGTGGGGGCGTACGAAAATGGCTACACCTTC. The V gene is TRBV28, the J gene TRBJ1-2, with D maybe TRBD1 (6 bases). CDR1 and CDR2 (germline): MDHEN, SYDVKM. The length of the CDR3 is 13 residues. Trimming cost V 8 bases and J 6 bases, with 16 bases left between them.

There are a few counts of this clone. V is TRBV6-5 and J is TRBJ1-6; D gene ambiguous. CDR1 is MNHEY and CDR2 is SVGAGI in the germline V gene. CDR3 length: 16 residues. Trimming shortened V by 0 bases and J by 9 bases, and 15 bases separated the two germline ends. For the CDR3, the DNA is TGTGCCAGCAGTTACTCGAGATCGGAGCGAAGTTCACCCCTCCACTTT. This translates into CASSYSRSERSSPLHF.

The gene calls are TRBV19 and TRBJ2-2; D may be TRBD2 (5 bases). This CDR3 has 14 residues. The germline V gene has CDR1 LNHDA and CDR2 SQIVND (reference sequence). Trimming left V 3 bases short and J 9 bases short, with 14 bases between. CDR3 DNA sequence: TGTGCCAGTAGTATGAGGGAGCGACCTTGGGAGCTGTTTTTT. It specifies CASSMRERPWELFF.

V usage is TRBV18 and J usage is TRBJ2-5; tentative D call: TRBD2 (6 bases). CDR3 length: 15 amino acids. Deletions cut 4 bases from V and 1 base from J, with 13 bases between. Per germline, CDR1 KGHSH and CDR2 LQKENI. CDR3 sequence (DNA): TGTGCCAGCTCACGACTAGGGGCGTTCCAAGAGACCCAGTACTTC. Translated, it gives CASSRLGAFQETQYF. Looking up the rest from reference TRBV18 and TRBJ2-5 gives the full variable domain: NAGVMQNPRHLVRRRGQEARLRCSPMKGHSHVYWYRQLPEEGLKFMVYLQKENIIDESGMPKERFSAEFPKEGPSILRIQQVVRGDSAAYFCASSRLGAFQETQYFGPGTRLLVL.

This clone was recorded a few times. The J gene is TRBJ2-5, the V gene TRBV11-1; D is uncertain. Germline-derived CDR1 and CDR2 are SGHAT and FQDESV (reference sequence). The germline V and J ends were trimmed by 3 bases and 2 bases, with 7 bases remaining between them. This CDR3 spans 13 amino acids. CDR3 protein: CASSFSPQETQYF. CDR3 nucleotides: TGTGCCAGCAGCTTTAGTCCGCAAGAGACCCAGTACTTC.

This chain joins TRBV6-6 and TRBJ1-1; 10 bases line up with TRBD1. CDR1 is MNHNY, CDR2 SVGAGI, per germline (reference sequence). Unmatched junction bases numbered 5, after V lost 5 bases and J lost 8 bases. The CDR3 spans 13 residues. The CDR3 region is CASSGQGVAEAFF. The CDR3 DNA reads TGTGCCAGCAGTGGACAGGGGGTCGCCGAAGCTTTCTTT.

This clone showed up just a few times. The chain couples TRBV9 to TRBJ2-1; 8 nucleotides agree with TRBD1. The germline V gene encodes CDR1 SGDLS and CDR2 YYNGEE. V lost 0 bases to trimming and J lost 9 bases; unmatched junction nucleotides: 8. The CDR3 covers 15 residues. CDR3 amino acids: CASSVVTGGEIEQFF. CDR3 in DNA: TGTGCCAGCAGCGTAGTCACAGGGGGAGAAATTGAGCAGTTCTTC. Full variable domain (missing parts from reference TRBV9 and TRBJ2-1): DSGVTQTPKHLITATGQRVTLRCSPRSGDLSVYWYQQSLDQGLQFLIQYYNGEERAKGNILERFSAQQFPDLHSELNLSSLELGDSALYFCASSVVTGGEIEQFFGPGTRLTVL.

This clone has just a few counts. V usage is TRBV7-2 and J usage is TRBJ1-2, with unresolved D. Trimming left V 3 bases short and J 8 bases short, with 10 bases between. The CDR3 loop spans 12 amino acids. Germline assignment: CDR1 SGHTA and CDR2 FQGNSA. The chain's CDR3 is CASSFYMSGYTF. The CDR3, as DNA: TGTGCCAGCAGCTTTTATATGTCCGGCTACACCTTC. The variable domain in full, with the rest retrieved from reference TRBV7-2 and TRBJ1-2, is GAGVSQSPSNKVTEKGKDVELRCDPISGHTALYWYRQSLGQGLEFLIYFQGNSAPDKSGLPSDRFSAERTGGSVSTLTIQRTQQEDSAVYLCASSFYMSGYTFGSGTRLTVV.

This clone has just a few counts. The chain links TRBV5-8 to TRBJ2-2; no reliable D call. V gave up 3 bases and J gave up 3 bases, with 6 bases separating them. The CDR3 consists of 13 residues. Germline V gene sequence: CDR1 SGHTS, CDR2 YDEGEE. CDR3 coding DNA: TGTGCCAGCAGCTGGGCCTACACCGGGGAGCTGTTTTTT. This sequence encodes CASSWAYTGELFF.

Only a few counts were recorded for this clone. The gene calls are TRBV7-3 and TRBJ2-7; D possibly corresponds to TRBD2 (6 bases). Trimming took 5 bases from V and 2 from J, leaving 13 bases between them. The CDR3 covers 14 residues. Per the germline V gene, CDR1 is SGHTA and CDR2 is FQGTGA. In DNA form, the CDR3 reads TGTGCCAGCAGCCAAAGACCGGGGGCCTACGAGCAGTACTTC. Encoded protein: CASSQRPGAYEQYF. The variable domain in full, with the rest retrieved from reference TRBV7-3 and TRBJ2-7, is GAGVSQTPSNKVTEKGKYVELRCDPISGHTALYWYRQSLGQGPEFLIYFQGTGAADDSGLPNDRFFAVRPEGSVSTLKIQRTERGDSAVYLCASSQRPGAYEQYFGPGTRLTVT.

The gene calls are TRBV2 and TRBJ1-6; no definite D call. The CDR3 runs 19 residues. Trimming shortened V by 8 bases and J by 4 bases, and 27 bases separated the two germline ends. Germline lookup yields CDR1 SNHLY and CDR2 FYNNEI. CDR3 nucleotide sequence: TGTGCCAGCCGGCTTGTGGGTCAGCATCGAGCTAGGTATAATTCACCCCTCCACTTT. Protein sequence: CASRLVGQHRARYNSPLHF.

This clone has only a few counts. The V and J genes are TRBV5-1 and TRBJ2-5; 11 nucleotides align to TRBD2. Trimming took 3 bases from V and 4 from J; bases not matched to a gene: 5. The germline CDR1 and CDR2 sequences are SGHRS and YFSETQ. The CDR3 has 15 residues. The CDR3 protein is CASSSAGTSGETQYF. The CDR3, as DNA: TGCGCCAGCAGCTCCGCCGGGACTAGCGGAGAGACCCAGTACTTC.

V is TRBV28 and J is TRBJ2-7, with 8 bases aligning to TRBD2. The CDR3 runs to 14 residues. CDR1 is MDHEN, CDR2 SYDVKM, per germline. Trimming took 8 bases from V and 5 from J; bases not matched to a gene: 11. CDR3 region: CASLRGGAVDEQYF. CDR3 bases: TGTGCCAGCCTCCGGGGGGGGGCCGTGGACGAGCAGTACTTC. Looking up the rest from reference TRBV28 and TRBJ2-7 gives the full variable domain: DVKVTQSSRYLVKRTGEKVFLECVQDMDHENMFWYRQDPGLGLRLIYFSYDVKMKEKGDIPEGYSVSREKKERFSLILESASTNQTSMYLCASLRGGAVDEQYFGPGTRLTVT.

The rearrangement links TRBV4-1 to TRBJ1-1, with TRBD1 as a possible D gene (6 bases). Germline CDR1 reads MGHRA; CDR2 reads YSYEKL. Trimming left V 3 bases short and J 1 base short, with 15 bases between. CDR3 length equals 16 residues. The CDR3 here is CASSHSPGHTNTEAFF. The CDR3 DNA is TGCGCCAGCAGCCATTCCCCGGGACACACGAACACTGAAGCTTTCTTT.

The chain couples TRBV9 to TRBJ1-1, with TRBD1 matching 7 bases. The V gene end was trimmed by 2 bases and the J gene end by 1 base; junction bases not matched to a gene: 2. The germline V gene encodes CDR1 SGDLS and CDR2 YYNGEE. CDR3 length: 14 residues. The CDR3 sequence: CASSVEGANTEAFF. CDR3 nucleotide sequence: TGTGCCAGCAGCGTTGAGGGGGCGAACACTGAAGCTTTCTTT.

This clone has just a few counts. The chain links TRBV4-1 to TRBJ2-5, with TRBD2 matching over 9 bases. Germline-derived CDR1 and CDR2 are MGHRA and YSYEKL. There are 14 residues in the CDR3. Trimming at V came to 4 bases and at J to 3 bases, leaving 3 bases not matched to a gene. The CDR3 loop is CASSPTSGEETQYF. Written as DNA, the CDR3 is TGCGCCAGCAGCCCGACTAGCGGAGAAGAGACCCAGTACTTC.

In this sample, this clone turned up a few times. This rearrangement joins TRBV4-3 to TRBJ1-6; D not certain. The germline V and J ends were trimmed by 0 bases and 8 bases, with 8 bases remaining between them. This CDR3 spans 14 amino acids. Germline CDR1 reads LGHNA; CDR2 reads YSLEER. This CDR3 is CASSQDTRDSPLHF. CDR3 nucleotide sequence: TGCGCCAGCAGCCAAGATACGAGAGATTCACCCCTCCACTTT.

The CDR3, as DNA: TGCGCCAGCAGCCAAGATCATGCGACAGGGGTTTATGGCTACACCTTC. It specifies CASSQDHATGVYGYTF. This sequence joins TRBV4-3 and TRBJ1-2, with 8 bases aligning to TRBD1. The CDR3 is 16 residues long. V was clipped by 0 bases and J by 5 bases; unmatched bases: 8. CDR1 and CDR2 from the germline V gene are LGHNA and YSLEER.